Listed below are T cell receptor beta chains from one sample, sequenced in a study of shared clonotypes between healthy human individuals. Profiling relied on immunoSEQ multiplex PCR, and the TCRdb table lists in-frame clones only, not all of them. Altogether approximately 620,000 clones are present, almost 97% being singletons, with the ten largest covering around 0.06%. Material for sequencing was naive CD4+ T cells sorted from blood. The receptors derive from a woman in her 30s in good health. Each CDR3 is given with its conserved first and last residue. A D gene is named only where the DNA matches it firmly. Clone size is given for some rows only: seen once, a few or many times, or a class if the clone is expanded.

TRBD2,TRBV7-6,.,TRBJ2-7,CASSLVSSGDSYEQYF,TGTGCCAGCAGCTTAGTATCTAGCGGGGACTCCTACGAGCAGTACTTC
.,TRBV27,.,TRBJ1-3,CASSSPDQGAISSGNTIYF,TGTGCCAGCAGTTCCCCGGACCAAGGGGCAATTAGCTCTGGAAACACCATATATTTT
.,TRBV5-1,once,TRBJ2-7,CASSRDGPYEQYF,TGCGCCAGCAGCCGGGACGGGCCCTACGAGCAGTACTTC
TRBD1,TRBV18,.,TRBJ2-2,CASSPRDRGPNTGELFF,TGTGCCAGCTCACCCCGGGACAGGGGGCCGAACACCGGGGAGCTGTTTTTT
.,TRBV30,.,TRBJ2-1,CAWSAGQIVEQFF,TGTGCCTGGAGCGCCGGGCAAATCGTCGAGCAGTTCTTC
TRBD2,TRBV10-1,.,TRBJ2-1,CASRAGGGDEQFF,TGCGCCAGCAGAGCGGGAGGGGGAGATGAGCAGTTCTTC
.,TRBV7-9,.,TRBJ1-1,CASSFTLLEGFTEAFF,TGTGCCAGCAGCTTTACACTTCTCGAGGGGTTCACTGAAGCTTTCTTT
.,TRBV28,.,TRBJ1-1,CASSEGDTEAFF,TGTGCCAGCAGTGAGGGGGACACTGAAGCTTTCTTT
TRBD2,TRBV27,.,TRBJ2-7,CASSLRGRAYEQYF,TGTGCCAGCAGTTTACGCGGGAGGGCCTACGAGCAGTACTTC
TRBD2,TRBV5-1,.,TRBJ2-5,CASSLGLAGSSYQETQYF,TGCGCCAGCAGCTTGGGGCTAGCGGGATCCTCGTACCAAGAGACCCAGTACTTC
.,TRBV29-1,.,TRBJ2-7,CSVMTLQGPYEQYF,TGCAGCGTTATGACTTTACAGGGCCCCTACGAGCAGTACTTC
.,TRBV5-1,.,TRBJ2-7,CASSTSTRGSPYEQYF,TGCGCCAGCAGCACAAGCACCAGGGGTTCCCCCTACGAGCAGTACTTC
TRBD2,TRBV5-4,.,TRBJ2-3,CASSPGTSGTDTQYF,TGTGCCAGCAGTCCCGGGACTAGCGGCACAGATACGCAGTATTTT
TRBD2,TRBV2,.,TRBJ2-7,CASRSGGTYEQYF,TGTGCCAGCAGAAGCGGGGGGACCTACGAGCAGTACTTC
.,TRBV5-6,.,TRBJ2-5,CASSLLAPGFLETQYF,TGTGCCAGCAGCTTGTTAGCGCCGGGCTTCTTAGAGACCCAGTACTTC
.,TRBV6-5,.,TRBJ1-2,CASSYSRGWDGYTF,TGTGCCAGCAGTTACTCAAGGGGCTGGGATGGCTACACCTTC
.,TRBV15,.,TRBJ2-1,CATSGLGPPLNEQFF,TGTGCCACCAGCGGGTTGGGACCGCCTTTGAATGAGCAGTTCTTC
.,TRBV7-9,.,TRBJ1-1,CASSGGGSEAFF,TGTGCCAGCAGCGGAGGAGGTTCTGAAGCTTTCTTT
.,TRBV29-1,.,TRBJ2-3,CSCRTNEDTQYF,TGCAGCTGCCGGACCAACGAGGATACGCAGTATTTT
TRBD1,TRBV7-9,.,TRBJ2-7,CASSFGQGVVREQYF,TGTGCCAGCAGCTTCGGACAGGGGGTAGTACGCGAGCAGTACTTC
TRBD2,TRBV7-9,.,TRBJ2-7,CASSLTGRAHEQYF,TGTGCCAGCAGCTTAACCGGGAGGGCCCATGAGCAGTACTTC
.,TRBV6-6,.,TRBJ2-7,CASSSLRYEQYF,TGTGCCAGCAGTTCCCTCAGGTACGAGCAGTACTTC
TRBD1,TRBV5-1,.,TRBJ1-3,CASSQGQGSLSGNTIYF,TGCGCCAGCAGCCAGGGACAGGGGTCTCTCTCTGGAAACACCATATATTTT
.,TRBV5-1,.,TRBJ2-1,CASSGAALSYNEQFF,TGCGCCAGCAGCGGAGCGGCCCTCTCCTACAATGAGCAGTTCTTC
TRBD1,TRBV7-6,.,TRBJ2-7,CASSPDRGYEQYF,TGTGCCAGCAGCCCCGACAGGGGGTACGAGCAGTACTTC
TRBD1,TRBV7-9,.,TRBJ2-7,CASSWAGTGNYEQYF,TGTGCCAGCAGCTGGGCGGGGACAGGGAACTACGAGCAGTACTTC
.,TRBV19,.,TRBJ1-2,CPRGRRPLNYGYTF,TGTCCGAGGGGCCGCAGGCCTCTTAACTATGGCTACACCTTC
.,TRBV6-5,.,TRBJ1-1,CASIPQGLNTEAFF,TGTGCCAGCATCCCACAGGGTTTGAACACTGAAGCTTTCTTT
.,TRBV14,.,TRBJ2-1,CASSQEWQNEQFF,TGTGCCAGCAGCCAAGAGTGGCAAAATGAGCAGTTCTTC
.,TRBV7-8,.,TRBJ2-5,CASSFNLQETQYF,TGTGCCAGCAGCTTTAACTTACAAGAGACCCAGTACTTC
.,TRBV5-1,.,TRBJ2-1,CASSLGDSYNEQFF,TGCGCCAGCAGCTTAGGCGACTCCTACAATGAGCAGTTCTTC
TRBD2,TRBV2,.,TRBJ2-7,CASSSAGGASYEQYF,TGTGCCAGCAGTTCAGCGGGAGGCGCATCCTACGAGCAGTACTTC
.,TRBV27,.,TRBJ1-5,CASSTDVNQPQHF,TGTGCCAGCAGTACGGACGTTAATCAGCCCCAGCATTTT
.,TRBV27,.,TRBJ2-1,CASRPDTGPFSSNEQFF,TGTGCCAGCAGGCCCGACACCGGCCCCTTCTCTAGTAATGAGCAGTTCTTC
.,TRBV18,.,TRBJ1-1,CASSQGGIMNTEAFF,TGTGCCAGCTCACAAGGAGGAATCATGAACACTGAAGCTTTCTTT